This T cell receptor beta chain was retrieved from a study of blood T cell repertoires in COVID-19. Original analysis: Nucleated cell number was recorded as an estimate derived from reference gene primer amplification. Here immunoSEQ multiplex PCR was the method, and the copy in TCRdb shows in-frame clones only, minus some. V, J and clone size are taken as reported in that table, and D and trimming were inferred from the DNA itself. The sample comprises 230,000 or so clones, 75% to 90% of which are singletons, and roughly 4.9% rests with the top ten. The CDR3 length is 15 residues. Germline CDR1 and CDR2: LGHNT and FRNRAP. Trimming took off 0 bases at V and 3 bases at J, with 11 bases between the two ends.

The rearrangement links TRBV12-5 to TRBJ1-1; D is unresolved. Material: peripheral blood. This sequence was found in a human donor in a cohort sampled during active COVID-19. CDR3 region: CASGLVRGEDTEAFF. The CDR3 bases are TGTGCTAGTGGTTTGGTACGCGGGGAGGACACTGAAGCTTTCTTT.